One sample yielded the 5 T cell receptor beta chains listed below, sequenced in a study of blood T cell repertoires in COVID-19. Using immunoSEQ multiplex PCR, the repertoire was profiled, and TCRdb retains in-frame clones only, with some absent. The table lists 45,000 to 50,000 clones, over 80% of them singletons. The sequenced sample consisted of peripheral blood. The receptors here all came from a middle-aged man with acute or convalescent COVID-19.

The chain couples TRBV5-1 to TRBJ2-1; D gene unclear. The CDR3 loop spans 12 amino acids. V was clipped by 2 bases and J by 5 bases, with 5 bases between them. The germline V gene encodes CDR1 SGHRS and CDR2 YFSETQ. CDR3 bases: TGCGCCAGCAGCTTTAACAACAATGAGCAGTTCTTC. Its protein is CASSFNNNEQFF.

The CDR3 region has the DNA TGTGCCAGCAGCCAAGGAACTTCTGAAGCTTTCTTT. Translation: CASSQGTSEAFF. The chain carries TRBV3-1 (or the pseudogene TRBV3-2) and TRBJ1-1; no definite D call. CDR3 length: 12 amino acids. V gave up 1 base and J gave up 6 bases, with 6 bases separating them. The germline V gene has CDR1 LGHDT and CDR2 YNNKEL (reference sequence).

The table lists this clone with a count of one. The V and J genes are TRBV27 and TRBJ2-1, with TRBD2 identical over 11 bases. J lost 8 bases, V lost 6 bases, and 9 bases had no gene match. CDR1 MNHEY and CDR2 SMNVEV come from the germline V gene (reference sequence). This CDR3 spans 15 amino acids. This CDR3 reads CASSLGTSGSHEQFF. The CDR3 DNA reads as TGTGCCAGCAGCCTAGGGACTAGCGGATCCCATGAGCAGTTCTTC.

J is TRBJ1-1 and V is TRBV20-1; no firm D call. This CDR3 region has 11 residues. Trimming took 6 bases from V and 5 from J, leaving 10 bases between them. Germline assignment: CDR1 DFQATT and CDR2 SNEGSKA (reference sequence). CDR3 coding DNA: TGCAGTGCAACGACCGGGACTGAAGCTTTCTTT. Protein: CSATTGTEAFF.

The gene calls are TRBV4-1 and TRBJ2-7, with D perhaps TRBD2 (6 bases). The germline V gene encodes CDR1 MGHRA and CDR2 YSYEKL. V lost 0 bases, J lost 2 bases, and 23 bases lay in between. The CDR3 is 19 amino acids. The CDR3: CASSQEWAVGSDIPYEQYF. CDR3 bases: TGCGCCAGCAGCCAAGAGTGGGCTGTCGGGAGCGACATCCCCTACGAGCAGTACTTC.